Following are 5 T cell receptor beta chains from one sample sequenced in a study of cytomegalovirus exposure and HLA in healthy donors. PCR employed 60 Vbeta and 13 Jbeta primers. Method: immunoSEQ multiplex PCR; TCRdb's copy keeps in-frame clones and lacks some. The sample yields more than 95,000 clones, approximately 70% seen once. Specimen: PBMCs. These receptors were taken from a man between 60 and 75 years old in good health and CMV-seropositive.

The chain couples TRBV6-4 to TRBJ1-5; D uncertain. The CDR3 is 14 residues long. V lost 6 bases and J lost 2, with 11 bases in between. Germline loops: CDR1 MRHNA, CDR2 SNTAGT. The CDR3 bases are TGTGCCAGCAGCCCCTCAGGTGGCAATCAGCCCCAGCATTTT. Translation gives CASSPSGGNQPQHF.

This sequence joins TRBV5-1 and TRBJ1-6; D might be TRBD1 (6 bases). CDR3 size: 15 residues. V shed 4 bases and J shed 10 bases, with 18 bases lying between them. Per the germline V gene, CDR1 is SGHRS and CDR2 is YFSETQ. The CDR3: CASSRTGIVGSPLHF. The DNA of the CDR3 is TGCGCCAGCAGCCGTACAGGGATAGTAGGATCACCCCTCCACTTT. Full variable domain (outside the CDR3, taken from reference TRBV5-1 and TRBJ1-6): KAGVTQTPRYLIKTRGQQVTLSCSPISGHRSVSWYQQTPGQGLQFLFEYFSETQRNKGNFPGRFSGRQFSNSRSEMNVSTLELGDSALYLCASSRTGIVGSPLHFGNGTRLTVT.

The CDR3 DNA reads TGTGCCAGTAGTCTACCACAGGGTTCTGGAAACACCATATATTTT. Translated, it gives CASSLPQGSGNTIYF. The gene calls are TRBV19 and TRBJ1-3, with a weak D call TRBD1 (6 bases). This CDR3 is 15 amino acids long. Germline CDR1 reads LNHDA; CDR2 reads SQIVND (reference sequence). Trimming removed 5 bases from V and 1 base from J, with 12 bases in between.

This clone was counted a single time. The chain combines TRBV11-2 with TRBJ2-1, with 9 bases matching TRBD2. Losses at the gene ends were 5 bases for V and 7 bases for J; bases not matched to a gene: 9. In germline, CDR1 is SGHAT, CDR2 FQNNGV. CDR3 length: 15 residues. The CDR3 reads CASSPLGLARNEQFF. CDR3 DNA: TGTGCCAGCAGCCCCCTAGGACTAGCGAGGAATGAGCAGTTCTTC.

V is TRBV9 and J is TRBJ2-3; TRBD2 aligns across 9 bases. Germline CDR1 SGDLS, CDR2 YYNGEE. J gave up 0 bases and V 3 bases, and 2 bases lay outside the gene matches. This CDR3 is 15 amino acids long. CDR3 residues: CASSARGGSTDTQYF. The DNA for the CDR3 is TGTGCCAGCAGCGCGCGGGGGGGGAGCACAGATACGCAGTATTTT.